This record covers a single TCR beta chain. Its cognate antigen is unknown. Unsorted PBMC replicate PCRs used 300 ng DNA, 32,000 or so T cell genomes. Produced via immunoSEQ multiplex PCR; TCRdb's table is partial and in-frame only. The sample includes over 400,000 clones, 70% to 85% of them seen just once. Donation came from healthy HIV-negative adults that had no recent acute infections or vaccinations. Tens of millions of PBMCs were counted before genomic DNA extraction. V was shortened by 4 bases and J by 3 bases, with 12 bases between the two germline ends. The CDR3 is 14 residues long. The germline CDR1 and CDR2 sequences are SSHAT and FNYEAQ (reference sequence). This sample stems from a study of shared clonotypes between healthy human individuals. Study results and limitations: Among donors, sharing of clonotypes was expected to be affected by sequencing depth.

This clonotype originated in a middle-aged woman in good health. Some clones in this sample may be carry-over from other donors' samples. The chain links TRBV7-7 to TRBJ2-5, with D possibly TRBD1 on 6 matching bases. Sequenced input: PBMCs. CDR3 region: CASSSTGQKETQYF. CDR3 nucleotides: TGTGCCAGCAGCTCCACCGGACAGAAAGAGACCCAGTACTTC.